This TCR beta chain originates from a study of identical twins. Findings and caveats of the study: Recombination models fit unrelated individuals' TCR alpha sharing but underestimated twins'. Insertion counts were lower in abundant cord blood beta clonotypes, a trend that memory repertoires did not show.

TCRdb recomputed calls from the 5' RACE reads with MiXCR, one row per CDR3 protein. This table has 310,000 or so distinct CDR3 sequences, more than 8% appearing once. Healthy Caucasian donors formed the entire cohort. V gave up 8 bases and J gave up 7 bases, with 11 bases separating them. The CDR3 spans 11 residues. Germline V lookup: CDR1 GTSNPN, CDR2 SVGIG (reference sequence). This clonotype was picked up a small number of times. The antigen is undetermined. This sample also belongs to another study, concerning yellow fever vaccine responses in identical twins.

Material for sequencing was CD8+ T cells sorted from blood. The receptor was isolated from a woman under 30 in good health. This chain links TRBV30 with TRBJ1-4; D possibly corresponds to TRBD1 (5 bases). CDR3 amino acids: CATGGLEKLFF. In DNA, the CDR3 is TGTGCCACAGGAGGGCTTGAAAAACTGTTTTTT.